The 21 T cell receptor beta chains presented below share a single source sample, sequenced in a study of blood T cell repertoires in COVID-19. Sequencing used immunoSEQ multiplex PCR; TCRdb keeps in-frame clones, though not all of them. Altogether approximately 360,000 clones are present, 89% being singletons, with the ten largest covering roughly 1.2%. Material for sequencing was peripheral blood. Receptors originate from a man aged 40-50 years with acute or convalescent COVID-19.

V and J are TRBV28 and TRBJ1-5; D not resolved. Trimming shortened V by 7 bases and J by 1 base, and 8 bases separated the two germline ends. Germline loops: CDR1 MDHEN, CDR2 SYDVKM. CDR3 length: 13 residues. The CDR3 here is CASIPRSNQPQHF. The CDR3 DNA follows: TGTGCCAGCATTCCTAGGAGCAATCAGCCCCAGCATTTT.

This sequence joins TRBV28 and TRBJ1-2; 9 bases map to TRBD1. CDR3 length: 13 residues. V lost 3 bases to trimming and J lost 8 bases; unmatched junction nucleotides: 4. Germline V gene sequence: CDR1 MDHEN, CDR2 SYDVKM. The CDR3 is CASSLWTGDGYTF. DNA for the CDR3: TGTGCCAGCAGTTTGTGGACAGGGGACGGCTACACCTTC.

The gene calls are TRBV7-2 and TRBJ1-2, with no clear D. CDR1 is SGHTA, CDR2 FQGNSA, per germline. V lost 5 bases, J lost 2 bases, and 15 bases lay in between. The CDR3 totals 15 residues. CDR3 sequence: CASSPFLRLNYGYTF. Here the CDR3 DNA reads TGTGCCAGCAGCCCATTTCTAAGATTAAACTATGGCTACACCTTC.

The J gene is TRBJ1-2, the V gene TRBV6-6; no clear D. CDR1 and CDR2 from the germline V gene are MNHNY and SVGAGI (reference sequence). The CDR3 extends over 13 amino acids. Trimming took off 7 bases at V and 7 bases at J, with 16 bases between the two ends. CDR3 DNA sequence: TGTGCCAGCACACCGACTCCCCAGACTGGCTACACCTTC. Its protein product is CASTPTPQTGYTF.

This clone was seen more than once but under ten times. The chain couples TRBV19 to TRBJ1-1; D is ambiguous. Germline V gene lookup returns CDR1 LNHDA and CDR2 SQIVND (reference sequence). V lost 5 bases and J 5 bases, leaving 12 bases between the germline ends. CDR3 length: 13 amino acids. The CDR3 sequence: CASSVTRETEAFF. The CDR3 coding sequence is TGTGCCAGTAGTGTGACTCGGGAGACTGAAGCTTTCTTT.

The chain joins TRBV23-1 to TRBJ1-5; tentatively, D is TRBD1 (6 bases). TRBV23-1 is reported as an ORF; its role is uncertain. The germline V and J ends were trimmed by 9 bases and 1 base, with 16 bases remaining between them. The CDR3 totals 15 residues. CDR3 loop: CAREVGGESNQPQHF. The CDR3 coding sequence is TGCGCCAGGGAAGTAGGGGGTGAAAGCAATCAGCCCCAGCATTTT.

This clone has only one observation. The chain is built from TRBV7-9 and TRBJ2-3; TRBD2 matches at 14 bases. V was pared by 6 bases and J by 5 bases, with 7 bases of the junction left unmatched. Looked up from germline, CDR1 is SEHNR and CDR2 is FQNEAQ (reference sequence). CDR3 length: 16 amino acids. CDR3 residues: CASSPGLAGVGDTQYF. CDR3 nucleotide sequence: TGTGCCAGCAGTCCGGGACTAGCGGGAGTTGGAGATACGCAGTATTTT.

The chain combines TRBV3-1 (or the pseudogene TRBV3-2) with TRBJ1-4; 7 positions agree with TRBD1. After removal of 5 bases from V and 8 bases from J, the junction contained 5 bases not matched to a gene. The germline CDR1 and CDR2 sequences are LGHDT and YNNKEL (reference sequence). The length of the CDR3 is 13 residues. The chain's CDR3 is CASSDRVGEKLFF. DNA for the CDR3: TGTGCCAGCAGCGACAGGGTTGGAGAAAAACTGTTTTTT.

The rearrangement links TRBV9 to TRBJ1-1; D is perhaps TRBD1 (6 bases). This CDR3 spans 16 amino acids. Between the trimmed V and J ends, which lost 4 bases and 3 bases, there was a span of 19 bases. Germline V CDR1 and CDR2: SGDLS, YYNGEE. CDR3 residues: CASSPLGGAADTEAFF. The CDR3 bases are TGTGCCAGCAGCCCTTTGGGGGGGGCAGCGGACACTGAAGCTTTCTTT. The full variable domain, rest sourced from reference TRBV9 and TRBJ1-1, is DSGVTQTPKHLITATGQRVTLRCSPRSGDLSVYWYQQSLDQGLQFLIQYYNGEERAKGNILERFSAQQFPDLHSELNLSSLELGDSALYFCASSPLGGAADTEAFFGQGTRLTVV.

This clone has just one count. V is TRBV28 and J is TRBJ2-7; TRBD1 aligns across 10 bases. With 8 bases clipped from V and 7 bases from J, the junction kept 8 bases outside the gene matches. The germline V gene has CDR1 MDHEN and CDR2 SYDVKM. The CDR3 has 13 amino acids. Written as DNA, the CDR3 is TGTGCCAGCCATACCGGGACAGGGGATGAGCAGTACTTC. This encodes CASHTGTGDEQYF.

V gene TRBV7-9 combines with J gene TRBJ2-7; 12 bases match TRBD1. Germline V lookup: CDR1 SEHNR, CDR2 FQNEAQ (reference sequence). The V gene end was trimmed by 5 bases and the J gene end by 7 bases; junction bases not matched to a gene: 15. The CDR3 totals 17 residues. For the CDR3, the DNA is TGTGCCAGCAGCCCAAATAAACCGGGACAGGGGGCGCGGGAGCAGTACTTC. Encoded protein: CASSPNKPGQGAREQYF.

The chain has TRBV10-1 and TRBJ1-3, with unresolved D. The CDR3 spans 17 residues. CDR1 WNHNN and CDR2 SYGVQD come from the germline V gene (reference sequence). Trimming pared 0 bases from V and 0 bases from J, leaving 12 bases between. The CDR3 DNA follows: TGCGCCAGCAGTGAGTCGGAGGTCAGACCCTCTGGAAACACCATATATTTT. Translating it yields CASSESEVRPSGNTIYF.

The chain uses TRBV7-9 and TRBJ2-1; D is perhaps TRBD1 (5 bases). V was shortened by 5 bases and J by 1 base, with 9 bases between the two germline ends. This CDR3 is 14 amino acids long. Looked up from germline, CDR1 is SEHNR and CDR2 is FQNEAQ (reference sequence). The CDR3 sequence is CASSLPGSYNEQFF. The CDR3 nucleotides are TGTGCCAGCAGCCTCCCAGGGTCCTACAATGAGCAGTTCTTC.

The rearrangement uses TRBV6-6 and TRBJ1-4, with D unresolved. V shed 5 bases and J shed 7 bases, with 14 bases lying between them. The CDR3 consists of 14 residues. Germline CDR1 is MNHNY and CDR2 is SVGAGI (reference sequence). The CDR3 is CASSRQVLGEKLFF. The CDR3 DNA is TGTGCCAGCAGTCGGCAGGTCCTGGGTGAAAAACTGTTTTTT.

The CDR3 DNA reads as TGTGCCAGCAGCTTAGGGGGCCGGGACAGGGGGCTGTACCCCTATGGCTACACCTTC. This encodes CASSLGGRDRGLYPYGYTF. The chain recombines TRBV7-8 with TRBJ1-2; 12 bases agree with TRBD1. V lost 1 base to trimming and J lost 4 bases; unmatched junction nucleotides: 13. The germline CDR1 and CDR2 sequences are SGHVS and FQNEAQ. CDR3 size: 19 residues.

This rearrangement joins TRBV7-2 to TRBJ2-3; 13 bases match TRBD2. V lost 4 bases to trimming and J lost 5 bases; unmatched junction nucleotides: 6. CDR3 length equals 16 residues. Germline V CDR1 and CDR2: SGHTA, FQGNSA. CDR3 nucleotide sequence: TGTGCCAGCAGCTGGAGACTAGCGGGGGGTGGAGATACGCAGTATTTT. Amino acid sequence: CASSWRLAGGGDTQYF.

This chain connects TRBV20-1 to TRBJ2-1, with TRBD1 as a possible D gene (6 bases). Trimming shortened V by 3 bases and J by 4 bases, and 22 bases separated the two germline ends. Germline-derived CDR1 and CDR2 are DFQATT and SNEGSKA (reference sequence). The CDR3 sequence is 17 residues long. The CDR3 DNA reads TGCAGTGCTAGTCAGGCCACACGGACCGACAGGTACAATGAGCAGTTCTTC. Its protein product is CSASQATRTDRYNEQFF.

The chain combines TRBV10-2 with TRBJ2-3, with D uncertain. This CDR3 region has 13 residues. The V end was cut by 2 bases, the J end by 10 bases, with 13 bases between. Per the germline V gene, CDR1 is WSHSY and CDR2 is SAAADI. The CDR3 region is CASSEGLWAPQYF. CDR3 coding DNA: TGCGCCAGCAGTGAGGGCCTTTGGGCCCCGCAGTATTTT.

The rearrangement links TRBV4-1 to TRBJ2-1, with 7 nucleotides matching TRBD1. CDR1 and CDR2 from the germline V gene are MGHRA and YSYEKL. Germline trimming cut 6 bases from V and 6 bases from J; bases unmatched to any gene: 5. The CDR3 contains 13 residues. CDR3: CASRRDRANEQFF. DNA of the CDR3: TGCGCCAGCAGACGCGACAGGGCCAATGAGCAGTTCTTC.

This chain's CDR3 is CASSLVPGGTTEAFF. For the CDR3, the DNA is TGTGCCAGCAGCTTAGTCCCAGGGGGTACCACTGAAGCTTTCTTT. V and J are TRBV7-2 and TRBJ1-1, with 7 bases lining up with TRBD1. CDR1 is SGHTA, CDR2 FQGNSA, per germline. There are 15 residues in the CDR3. V was pared by 1 base and J by 4 bases, with 6 bases of the junction left unmatched.

The chain combines TRBV18 with TRBJ1-1, with D perhaps matching TRBD1 (6 bases). The CDR3 contains 13 residues. V lost 6 bases and J 1 base, leaving 9 bases between the germline ends. CDR1 is KGHSH and CDR2 is LQKENI in the germline V gene. Here the CDR3 reads CASSTQGNTEAFF. The CDR3 region has the DNA TGTGCCAGCTCGACACAGGGGAACACTGAAGCTTTCTTT.